The 12 T cell receptor beta chains presented below share a single source sample, sequenced in a study of sequential checkpoint blockade in melanoma. Assay: immunoSEQ multiplex PCR; the TCRdb copy retains only in-frame clones and omits some. This sample yields roughly 10,000 clones, of which less than 30% are seen a single time; roughly 24% belongs to the top ten. The treatment denotes: randomized to nivolumab then ipilimumab (arm A) or the reverse (arm B). The material was tumor tissue (inferred from file names), obtained from a patient given nivolumab and ipilimumab in sequence. All receptors derive from a human donor with melanoma.

This clone occurred a few times. The chain links TRBV5-4 to TRBJ2-7; TRBD1 agrees at 9 bases. Germline CDR1 and CDR2: SGHNT and YYREEE (reference sequence). After removal of 10 bases from V and 1 base from J, the junction contained 6 bases not matched to a gene. The CDR3 length is 13 residues. The CDR3 loop reads CAVGDRASYEQYF. Written as DNA, the CDR3 is TGTGCCGTAGGGGACAGGGCGTCCTACGAGCAGTACTTC.

This chain links TRBV9 with TRBJ1-5; 9 bases are a match to TRBD1. The CDR3 has 15 residues. Germline assignment: CDR1 SGDLS and CDR2 YYNGEE. V gave up 2 bases and J gave up 3 bases; unmatched junction bases: 3. The CDR3 protein is CASSVTGGLNQPQHF. CDR3 sequence (DNA): TGTGCCAGCAGCGTCACAGGGGGCCTCAATCAGCCCCAGCATTTT.

This clone has just one count. V usage is TRBV18 and J usage is TRBJ2-1, with 7 bases aligning to TRBD2. V was pared by 4 bases and J by 10 bases, with 16 bases of the junction left unmatched. The CDR3 has 16 residues. Germline CDR1 KGHSH, CDR2 LQKENI. Here the CDR3 reads CASSLMGGSAWREQFF. As DNA, the CDR3 is TGTGCCAGCTCACTAATGGGAGGGAGCGCCTGGAGGGAGCAGTTCTTC.

V gene TRBV12-5 combines with J gene TRBJ1-6; a weak D match, TRBD1 (5 bases). This CDR3 is 17 amino acids long. Trimming took 0 bases from V and 8 from J, leaving 17 bases between them. Germline CDR1 and CDR2: LGHNT and FRNRAP. The CDR3 coding sequence is TGTGCTAGTGGTTTGGTACGAGGAGGTCGGGGGTATTCACCCCTCCACTTT. This encodes CASGLVRGGRGYSPLHF.

This sequence joins TRBV19 and TRBJ2-4; 9 positions agree with TRBD1. V lost 5 bases to trimming and J lost 8 bases; unmatched junction nucleotides: 10. CDR1 is LNHDA and CDR2 is SQIVND in the germline V gene (reference sequence). This CDR3 region has 15 residues. The CDR3 region is CASSDTGDRVDIQYF. CDR3 nucleotides: TGTGCCAGTAGTGACACCGGGGACAGGGTTGACATTCAGTACTTC.

This clone is medium-sized within its sample. The V call is TRBV6-8, the J call TRBJ1-5, with D perhaps TRBD1 (6 bases). The CDR3 consists of 14 residues. Germline CDR1 is MNHGY and CDR2 is SAAAGT. Trimming stripped 6 bases from V and 7 bases from J, with 16 bases between. The CDR3 loop is CASSSIGGAQPQHF. The CDR3 coding sequence is TGTGCCAGCAGCTCCATTGGGGGGGCCCAGCCCCAGCATTTT.

This chain connects TRBV29-1 to TRBJ2-1; 10 positions match TRBD1. CDR3 length: 13 amino acids. Germline CDR1 is SQVTM and CDR2 is ANQGSEA. V dropped 5 bases and J dropped 9; count of bases not matched to a gene: 7. The CDR3 region has the DNA TGCAGCGTTTCCGGGACAGGGGCGGGTGAGCAGTTCTTC. It is translated as CSVSGTGAGEQFF.

The chain combines TRBV6-8 with TRBJ1-1, with D possibly matching TRBD1 (6 bases). CDR1 is MNHGY and CDR2 is SAAAGT in the germline V gene. With 6 bases removed from V and 1 base from J, the gap between germline ends came to 12 bases. There are 14 residues in the CDR3. The CDR3 nucleotides are TGTGCCAGCAGCTGGGACATCCAGAACACTGAAGCTTTCTTT. Translation: CASSWDIQNTEAFF.

This clone was detected only a few times. The V and J genes are TRBV7-6 and TRBJ2-2; 7 nucleotides align to TRBD1. CDR1 is SGHVS, CDR2 FNYEAQ, per germline. V trimming: 3 bases; J trimming: 4 bases; junction bases outside the gene matches: 5. The CDR3 covers 15 residues. The CDR3 is CASSFGTVATGELFF. CDR3 bases: TGTGCCAGCAGCTTTGGGACAGTTGCCACCGGGGAGCTGTTTTTT. The full variable domain, with the rest looked up from reference TRBV7-6 and TRBJ2-2, is GAGVSQSPRYKVTKRGQDVALRCDPISGHVSLYWYRQALGQGPEFLTYFNYEAQQDKSGLPNDRFSAERPEGSISTLTIQRTEQRDSAMYRCASSFGTVATGELFFGEGSRLTVL.

The J gene is TRBJ1-4, the V gene TRBV5-1, with a possible D match to TRBD1 (6 bases). CDR3 length: 14 amino acids. Germline V gene lookup returns CDR1 SGHRS and CDR2 YFSETQ. V was shortened by 7 bases and J by 5 bases, with 15 bases between the two germline ends. This chain's CDR3 is CASHQTGLNEKLFF. CDR3 DNA sequence: TGCGCCAGCCACCAGACAGGCCTCAATGAAAAACTGTTTTTT.

This clone was counted a single time. The chain joins TRBV5-1 to TRBJ2-2; 9 nucleotides agree with TRBD1. Germline CDR1 and CDR2: SGHRS and YFSETQ. V trimming: 0 bases; J trimming: 4 bases; junction bases outside the gene matches: 4. The CDR3 runs 16 residues. The CDR3 spells CASSLVQGAGTGELFF. The CDR3, as DNA: TGCGCCAGCAGCTTGGTACAGGGGGCCGGCACCGGGGAGCTGTTTTTT.

This clone was found a few times. The V gene is TRBV9, the J gene TRBJ2-3; D might be TRBD1 or TRBD2, each matching 5 bases. The CDR3 contains 15 residues. V lost 0 bases and J 1 base, leaving 9 bases between the germline ends. CDR1 and CDR2 from the germline V gene are SGDLS and YYNGEE. The CDR3 region has the DNA TGTGCCAGCAGCGTAGGGCAGGGAGGCACAGATACGCAGTATTTT. Translation gives CASSVGQGGTDTQYF.